This TCR beta chain is from a study of control samples from healthy donors and cancer patients. Sequenced by immunoSEQ multiplex PCR; TCRdb stores in-frame clones only, minus some. The sample lists about 140,000 clones, 88% occurring once. Germline CDR1 and CDR2: MGHDK and SYGVNS. The V end was cut by 1 base, the J end by 1 base, with 5 bases between. This CDR3 has 14 amino acids. The V call is TRBV25-1, the J call TRBJ2-1; D is unclear. This clonotype was sampled from a woman younger than 45 in good health. Sample: blood. The CDR3 is CASSELSSYNEQFF. The CDR3 DNA reads as TGTGCCAGCAGTGAATTATCGTCCTACAATGAGCAGTTCTTC.